This T cell receptor (beta chain) is drawn from a study of shared clonotypes between healthy human individuals. Study context: Donors consisted of a couple of women and three men between 18 and 49. CD8 memory received one plate per donor, CD8 naive two, CD4 memory three and CD4 naive three.

Whole-study findings and limits: The study found 4.5% to 5% of naive CD4 clonotypes shared across several donors. Generation probabilities were higher for clonotypes shared across all four sorted-subset donors than for unshared ones.

Worth noting for this clone: Its antigen remains unknown.

Sequencing used immunoSEQ multiplex PCR; TCRdb keeps in-frame clones, though not all of them. The profile covers 2 million to 2.5 million clones, with roughly 93% appearing a single time and 0.39% taken by the ten largest. This CDR3 is built from 14 residues. Germline V gene lookup returns CDR1 SGHDT and CDR2 YYEEEE. Trimming left V 1 base short and J 6 bases short, with 12 bases between. The TCR originated in a young man in good health. Some clones in this sample may be carry-over from other donors' samples. The sequenced material came from naive CD4+ T cells from PBMCs. Subset of the sample: CD45RA+ positively selected. The gene calls are TRBV5-6 and TRBJ2-3, with a possible D match to TRBD2 (6 bases). CDR3 DNA sequence: TGTGCCAGCAGCTTGCAGCCTCTAGCGGATACGCAGTATTTT. Protein: CASSLQPLADTQYF.